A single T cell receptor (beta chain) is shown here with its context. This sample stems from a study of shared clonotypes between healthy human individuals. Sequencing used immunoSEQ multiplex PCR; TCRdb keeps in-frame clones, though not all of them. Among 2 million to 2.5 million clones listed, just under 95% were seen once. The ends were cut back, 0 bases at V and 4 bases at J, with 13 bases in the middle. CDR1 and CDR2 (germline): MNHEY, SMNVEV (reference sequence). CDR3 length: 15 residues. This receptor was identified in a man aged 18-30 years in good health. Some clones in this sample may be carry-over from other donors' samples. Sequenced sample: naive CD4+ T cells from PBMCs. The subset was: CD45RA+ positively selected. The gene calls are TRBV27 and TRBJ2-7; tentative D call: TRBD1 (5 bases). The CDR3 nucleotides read TGTGCCAGCAGTTTATCGGGCCAGGGTTGGTACGAGCAGTACTTC. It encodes CASSLSGQGWYEQYF.